One T cell receptor beta chain is described in this entry. Germline V CDR1 and CDR2: MDHEN, SYDVKM. V lost 4 bases to trimming and J lost 3 bases, with 15 bases between them. This CDR3 has 15 amino acids. Clones were read by immunoSEQ multiplex PCR, and TCRdb kept only the in-frame ones, dropping some. The sample lists fewer than 250,000 clones; 88% were seen once. These data originate in a study of blood T cell repertoires in COVID-19. The sample was peripheral blood. The clonotype originates from a man in his 70s with acute or convalescent COVID-19. The rearrangement uses TRBV28 and TRBJ1-2, with D possibly TRBD1 on 5 matching bases. The CDR3 loop reads CASSSPTAPYYGYTF. The CDR3 DNA follows: TGTGCCAGCAGTTCCCCGACAGCTCCTTACTATGGCTACACCTTC.